One sample yielded the 7 T cell receptor beta chains listed below, sequenced in a study of shared clonotypes between healthy human individuals (dated by TCRdb to 2018 to 2021). CD8 naive samples were obtained by positive selection for CCR7 among CD45RO-negative cells, yielding a CD45RA+CCR7+ population from which TemRA cells were excluded. Library preparation used the immunoSEQ multiplex PCR assay. TCRdb holds this immuneACCESS table with in-frame rearrangements only. Some clones are missing; in checked studies, unresolved V genes explain under half, and the rest has no known cause. The sample table holds around 2,000,000 clones, of which 85% to 95% were seen once. Over 1.5% of the sample is held by the ten biggest clonotypes. The sample was naive CD8+ T cells from PBMCs. The sample's cell subset or site, from its label and the paper: CD45RA+CCR7+. These receptors all come from a man aged 18 to 29 in good health. Some clones in this sample may be carry-over from other donors' samples.

The chain links TRBV5-1 to TRBJ1-1; possible D gene TRBD1, 6 bases. With 4 bases removed from V and 0 bases from J, the gap between germline ends came to 19 bases. The CDR3 extends over 17 amino acids. Per the germline V gene, CDR1 is SGHRS and CDR2 is YFSETQ. The CDR3 reads CASSPSPGTLLNTEAFF. In DNA, the CDR3 is TGCGCCAGCAGCCCAAGTCCCGGGACATTATTGAACACTGAAGCTTTCTTT.

This sequence joins TRBV28 and TRBJ2-5, with 13 nucleotides matching TRBD2. Germline V gene lookup returns CDR1 MDHEN and CDR2 SYDVKM. The CDR3 length is 18 residues. V lost 2 bases to trimming and J lost 1 base; unmatched junction nucleotides: 7. CDR3: CASSLGRLAGGPQETQYF. CDR3 in DNA: TGTGCCAGCAGTTTAGGAAGACTAGCGGGAGGTCCCCAAGAGACCCAGTACTTC.

This sequence joins TRBV14 and TRBJ1-2; D is possibly TRBD1 (5 bases). The CDR3 has 12 amino acids. V was pared by 6 bases and J by 5 bases, with 10 bases between. The germline CDR1 and CDR2 sequences are SGHDN and FVKESK. The CDR3 region has the DNA TGTGCCAGCAGTGCCGGGGGTTATGGCTACACCTTC. Protein: CASSAGGYGYTF.

This clone was picked up a small number of times. V and J are TRBV28 and TRBJ1-1; D not resolved. Trimming removed 3 bases at V and 3 bases at J, with 11 bases between. CDR3 length equals 14 residues. CDR1 is MDHEN and CDR2 is SYDVKM in the germline V gene. In nucleotides, the CDR3 is TGTGCCAGCAGTTTGCAGGTTGGGGACACTGAAGCTTTCTTT. It specifies CASSLQVGDTEAFF.

The chain links TRBV27 to TRBJ2-3; a weak D match, TRBD2 (6 bases). CDR3 length: 15 amino acids. Trimming removed 6 bases from V and 0 bases from J, with 13 bases in between. Per the germline V gene, CDR1 is MNHEY and CDR2 is SMNVEV (reference sequence). CDR3: CASSVGLTSTDTQYF. CDR3 in DNA: TGTGCCAGCAGCGTGGGACTTACAAGCACAGATACGCAGTATTTT.

CDR3 sequence: CSVGRDGRDPHYGYTF. The CDR3 bases are TGCAGCGTTGGCCGGGACGGACGGGACCCTCACTATGGCTACACCTTC. The J gene is TRBJ1-2, the V gene TRBV29-1; D is perhaps TRBD1 (5 bases). Trimming pared 4 bases from V and 3 bases from J, leaving 21 bases between. Germline V gene sequence: CDR1 SQVTM, CDR2 ANQGSEA. This CDR3 contains 16 residues.

Notes on this clone: The same CDR3 also results from other DNA sequences found in this sample. Here the CDR3 DNA reads TGTGCCAGCGGGGGCGGGGAGCTGTTTTTT. Its translation is CASGGGELFF. The rearrangement uses TRBV25-1 and TRBJ2-2; tentatively, D is TRBD1 or TRBD2 (5 bases each). Per the germline V gene, CDR1 is MGHDK and CDR2 is SYGVNS. The CDR3 has 10 amino acids. Trimming removed 8 bases at V and 7 bases at J, with 5 bases between.